Each of the 17 T cell receptor beta chains below was sequenced from the same sample in a study of blood T cell repertoires in COVID-19. Profiled with immunoSEQ multiplex PCR; TCRdb holds only in-frame clones, not every one. The top ten clones hold 1.1% of a sample with around 380,000 clones, approximately 77% of them seen once. The specimen was peripheral blood. All receptors come from a human donor with acute or convalescent COVID-19. The donor label of this sample is uncertain.

The rearrangement links TRBV10-3 to TRBJ2-1; D may be TRBD2 (6 bases). This CDR3 is built from 14 residues. CDR1 and CDR2 from the germline V gene are ENHRY and SYGVKD. V lost 8 bases and J lost 0, with 11 bases in between. CDR3 protein: CAIGGWGSYNEQFF. DNA for the CDR3: TGTGCCATCGGGGGGTGGGGCTCCTACAATGAGCAGTTCTTC.

The CDR3 loop is CASSVGLAKNEQFF. The CDR3 DNA is TGTGCCAGCAGCGTAGGGCTAGCTAAAAATGAGCAGTTCTTC. This chain connects TRBV9 to TRBJ2-1; weak D call: TRBD2 (5 bases). V lost 0 bases and J 7 bases, leaving 11 bases between the germline ends. This CDR3 has 14 residues. Germline loops: CDR1 SGDLS, CDR2 YYNGEE.

The chain carries TRBV30 and TRBJ1-5; maybe TRBD1 (6 bases). The length of the CDR3 is 14 residues. V lost 0 bases and J 11 bases, leaving 17 bases between the germline ends. Per the germline V gene, CDR1 is GTSNPN and CDR2 is SVGIG (reference sequence). The CDR3 protein is CAWSVHKGTSAQHF. The CDR3 DNA is TGTGCCTGGAGTGTACACAAGGGGACAAGCGCCCAGCATTTT.

The chain links TRBV13 to TRBJ2-1; 10 bases are a match to TRBD2. Germline V gene sequence: CDR1 PRHDT, CDR2 FYEKMQ (reference sequence). This CDR3 is 19 amino acids long. V lost 1 base, J lost 7 bases, and 16 bases stayed unmatched. CDR3 bases: TGTGCCAGCAGCTTAGAGTCTAGCGGGAGAAACCGGATGTTGAATGAGCAGTTCTTC. Translated: CASSLESSGRNRMLNEQFF.

The chain joins TRBV3-1 (or the pseudogene TRBV3-2) to TRBJ2-2, with D perhaps matching TRBD2 (5 bases). CDR1 is LGHDT, CDR2 YNNKEL, per germline (reference sequence). The CDR3 consists of 14 residues. Trimming left V 3 bases short and J 6 bases short, with 11 bases between. The CDR3 protein is CASSQWGAPGELFF. CDR3 coding DNA: TGTGCCAGCAGCCAGTGGGGAGCACCCGGGGAGCTGTTTTTT.

V gene TRBV18 combines with J gene TRBJ2-7; 11 bases fit TRBD2. Germline V gene lookup returns CDR1 KGHSH and CDR2 LQKENI. Trimming cost V 4 bases and J 5 bases; bases outside gene matches: 28. The CDR3 spans 22 residues. CDR3 amino acids: CASSRAAPGQGLTSGSIDEQYF. Here the CDR3 DNA reads TGTGCCAGCTCACGCGCGGCCCCGGGACAGGGTCTAACTAGCGGGAGTATCGACGAGCAGTACTTC.

This clone was found a few times. This sequence joins TRBV2 and TRBJ1-2; perhaps TRBD1 as D (5 bases). CDR3 length: 11 residues. The germline CDR1 and CDR2 sequences are SNHLY and FYNNEI. The ends were cut back, 6 bases at V and 7 bases at J, with 9 bases in the middle. DNA for the CDR3: TGTGCCAGCAGAAGGGGTTCTGGCTACACCTTC. It encodes CASRRGSGYTF.

V gene TRBV5-1 combines with J gene TRBJ2-2; 7 nucleotides match TRBD2. Germline V gene lookup returns CDR1 SGHRS and CDR2 YFSETQ. J was trimmed by 4 bases and V by 4 bases; bases with no gene match: 19. This CDR3 contains 19 residues. In DNA form, the CDR3 reads TGCGCCAGCAGCCTGTTTGACGTCGGGTGGCGGGGGACCACCGGGGAGCTGTTTTTT. Translated, it gives CASSLFDVGWRGTTGELFF.

The genes are TRBV4-1 and TRBJ1-1; 9 positions match TRBD1. This CDR3 region has 15 residues. From germline, CDR1 is MGHRA and CDR2 YSYEKL. J lost 4 bases, V lost 2 bases, and 5 bases had no gene match. The CDR3 coding sequence is TGCGCCAGCAGCCAACGTACAGGGGGCGGCACTGAAGCTTTCTTT. Its protein product is CASSQRTGGGTEAFF.

The CDR3 DNA is TGCGCCAGCAGCCAAGGTCTATACGTTGCGGGGGCGAATGAGCAGTTCTTC. Its translation: CASSQGLYVAGANEQFF. The chain is built from TRBV4-1 and TRBJ2-1; D perhaps matches TRBD2 (7 bases). The CDR3 extends over 17 amino acids. The V and J ends lost 1 base and 7 bases respectively, with 20 bases between them. Germline CDR1 and CDR2: MGHRA and YSYEKL.

The CDR3 is CASSARGSYEQYF. As DNA, the CDR3 is TGCGCCAGCAGTGCTAGGGGTTCCTACGAGCAGTACTTC. V and J are TRBV10-2 and TRBJ2-7; TRBD1 is a possible D gene (5 bases). This CDR3 has 13 amino acids. V was trimmed by 4 bases and J by 1 base, leaving 8 bases between them. Per germline, CDR1 WSHSY and CDR2 SAAADI.

The chain is built from TRBV6-6 and TRBJ1-1, with 7 nucleotides matching TRBD1. In germline, CDR1 is MNHNY, CDR2 SVGAGI (reference sequence). Unmatched junction bases numbered 11, after V lost 9 bases and J lost 4 bases. The CDR3 totals 14 residues. CDR3 in amino acids: CASFDFRGTTEAFF. The CDR3 DNA follows: TGTGCCAGTTTCGATTTCAGGGGGACCACTGAAGCTTTCTTT.

The chain combines TRBV5-6 with TRBJ1-2, with no clear D. This CDR3 has 14 residues. Germline CDR1 reads SGHDT; CDR2 reads YYEEEE. Between the trimmed V and J ends, which lost 0 bases and 8 bases, there was a span of 14 bases. CDR3 DNA: TGTGCCAGCAGCTTGGCCGGGCTTCCGGGGGGCTACACCTTC. It encodes CASSLAGLPGGYTF. Filled out from reference TRBV5-6 and TRBJ1-2, the complete variable domain reads DAGVTQSPTHLIKTRGQQVTLRCSPKSGHDTVSWYQQALGQGPQFIFQYYEEEERQRGNFPDRFSGHQFPNYSSELNVNALLLGDSALYLCASSLAGLPGGYTFGSGTRLTVV.

The gene calls are TRBV3-1 (or the pseudogene TRBV3-2) and TRBJ1-2; D gene ambiguous. The CDR3 is made up of 15 amino acids. Germline V gene lookup returns CDR1 LGHDT and CDR2 YNNKEL (reference sequence). With 0 bases removed from V and 6 bases from J, the gap between germline ends came to 14 bases. The CDR3 spells CASSQEGLRWDGYTF. DNA for the CDR3: TGTGCCAGCAGCCAAGAAGGCCTGAGGTGGGATGGCTACACCTTC.

The chain employs TRBV12-3 or TRBV12-4 and TRBJ1-5; no clear D gene. Trimming removed 0 bases at V and 4 bases at J, with 4 bases between. CDR3 length: 13 amino acids. This chain's CDR3 is CASSLAENQPQHF. The CDR3 DNA sequence: TGTGCCAGCAGTTTAGCAGAGAATCAGCCCCAGCATTTT.

This clone was seen a handful of times. This rearrangement joins TRBV2 to TRBJ1-5; 9 bases map to TRBD1. Per the germline V gene, CDR1 is SNHLY and CDR2 is FYNNEI. The V and J ends lost 4 bases and 3 bases, in that order; junction bases with no gene match: 4. CDR3 length equals 15 residues. The CDR3 DNA is TGTGCCAGCAGTGGGACAGGGGTTGACAATCAGCCCCAGCATTTT. Its translation is CASSGTGVDNQPQHF.

The chain uses TRBV18 and TRBJ1-5; D possibly corresponds to TRBD1 (6 bases). CDR1 is KGHSH and CDR2 is LQKENI in the germline V gene. V was trimmed by 6 bases and J by 0 bases, leaving 12 bases between them. This CDR3 comprises 15 residues. CDR3 region: CASSPGTLSNQPQHF. The CDR3 nucleotides read TGTGCCAGCTCGCCCGGGACACTTAGCAATCAGCCCCAGCATTTT. Using reference TRBV18 and TRBJ1-5 for the parts outside the CDR3, the full variable domain is NAGVMQNPRHLVRRRGQEARLRCSPMKGHSHVYWYRQLPEEGLKFMVYLQKENIIDESGMPKERFSAEFPKEGPSILRIQQVVRGDSAAYFCASSPGTLSNQPQHFGDGTRLSIL.